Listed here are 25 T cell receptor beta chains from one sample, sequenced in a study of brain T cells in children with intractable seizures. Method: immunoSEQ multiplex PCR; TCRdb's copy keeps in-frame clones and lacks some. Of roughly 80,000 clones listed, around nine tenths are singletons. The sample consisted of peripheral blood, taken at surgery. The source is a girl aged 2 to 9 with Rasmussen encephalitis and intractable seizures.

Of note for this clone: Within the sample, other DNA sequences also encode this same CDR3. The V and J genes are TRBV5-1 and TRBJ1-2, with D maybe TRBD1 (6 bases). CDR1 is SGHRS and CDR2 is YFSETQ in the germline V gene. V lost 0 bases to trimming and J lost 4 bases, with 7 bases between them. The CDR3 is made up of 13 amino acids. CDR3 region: CASSLGGGYGYTF. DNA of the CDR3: TGCGCCAGCAGCTTGGGAGGGGGCTATGGCTACACCTTC.

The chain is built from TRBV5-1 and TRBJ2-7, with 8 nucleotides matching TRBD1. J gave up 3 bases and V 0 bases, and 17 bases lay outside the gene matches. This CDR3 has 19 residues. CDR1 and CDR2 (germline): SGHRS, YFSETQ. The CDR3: CASSLALTGAQRNYYEQYF. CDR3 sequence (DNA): TGCGCCAGCAGCTTGGCGCTGACAGGGGCCCAGCGGAATTACTACGAGCAGTACTTC.

The CDR3 region is CASTGGQGAGNTIYF. In DNA form, the CDR3 reads TGCGCCAGCACCGGAGGACAGGGGGCTGGAAACACCATATATTTT. The chain joins TRBV10-1 to TRBJ1-3, with 10 bases lining up with TRBD1. With 7 bases clipped from V and 2 bases from J, the junction kept 5 bases outside the gene matches. Germline V CDR1 and CDR2: WNHNN, SYGVQD (reference sequence). The CDR3 loop spans 15 amino acids.

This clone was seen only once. The DNA for the CDR3 is TGTGCCAGCAGCTTACTGCGGGAGAAAACTGAAGCTTTCTTT. Residues: CASSLLREKTEAFF. V and J are TRBV13 and TRBJ1-1; D call uncertain. The length of the CDR3 is 14 residues. Germline CDR1 PRHDT, CDR2 FYEKMQ (reference sequence). Trimming took 2 bases from V and 5 from J, leaving 12 bases between them.

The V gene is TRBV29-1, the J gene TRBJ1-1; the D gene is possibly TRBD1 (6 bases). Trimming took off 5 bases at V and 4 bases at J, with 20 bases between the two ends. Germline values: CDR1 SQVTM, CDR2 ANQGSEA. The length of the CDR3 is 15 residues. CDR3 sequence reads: CSVLTGGGSSTEAFF. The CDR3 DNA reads TGCAGCGTTCTGACAGGTGGGGGGTCCAGCACTGAAGCTTTCTTT.

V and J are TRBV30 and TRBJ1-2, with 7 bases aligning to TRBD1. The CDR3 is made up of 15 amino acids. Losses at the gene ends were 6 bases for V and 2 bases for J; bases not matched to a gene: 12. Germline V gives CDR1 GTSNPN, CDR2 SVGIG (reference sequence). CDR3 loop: CACTRGGAGNYGYTF. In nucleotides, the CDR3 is TGTGCCTGCACCCGAGGGGGCGCCGGAAACTATGGCTACACCTTC.

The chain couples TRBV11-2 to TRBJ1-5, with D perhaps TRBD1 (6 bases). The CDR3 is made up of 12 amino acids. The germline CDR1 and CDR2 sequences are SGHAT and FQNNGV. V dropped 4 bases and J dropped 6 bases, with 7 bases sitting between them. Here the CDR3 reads CASSSGVQPQHF. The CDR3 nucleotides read TGTGCCAGCAGCTCAGGGGTTCAGCCCCAGCATTTT.

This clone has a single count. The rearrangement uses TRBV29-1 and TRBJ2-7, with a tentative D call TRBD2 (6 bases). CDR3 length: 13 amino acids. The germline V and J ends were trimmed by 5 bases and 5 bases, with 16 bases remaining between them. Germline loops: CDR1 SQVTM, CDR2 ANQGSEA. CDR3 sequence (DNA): TGCAGCGTTAGCCGGGAGTTTAGCAACGAGCAGTACTTC. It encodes CSVSREFSNEQYF.

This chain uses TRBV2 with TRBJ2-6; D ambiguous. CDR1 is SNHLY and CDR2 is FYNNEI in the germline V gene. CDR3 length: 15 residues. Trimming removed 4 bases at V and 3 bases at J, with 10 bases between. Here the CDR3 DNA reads TGTGCCAGCAGTGGCGAGCTGTTTGGGGCCAACGTCCTGACTTTC. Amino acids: CASSGELFGANVLTF.

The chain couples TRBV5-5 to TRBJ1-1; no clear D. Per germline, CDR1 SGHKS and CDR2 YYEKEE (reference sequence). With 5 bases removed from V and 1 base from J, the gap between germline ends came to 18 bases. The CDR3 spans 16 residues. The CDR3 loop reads CASSRKDWQPNTEAFF. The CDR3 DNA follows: TGTGCCAGCAGTCGAAAGGACTGGCAGCCGAACACTGAAGCTTTCTTT. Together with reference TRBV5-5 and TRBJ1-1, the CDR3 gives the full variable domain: DAGVTQSPTHLIKTRGQQVTLRCSPISGHKSVSWYQQVLGQGPQFIFQYYEKEERGRGNFPDRFSARQFPNYSSELNVNALLLGDSALYLCASSRKDWQPNTEAFFGQGTRLTVV.

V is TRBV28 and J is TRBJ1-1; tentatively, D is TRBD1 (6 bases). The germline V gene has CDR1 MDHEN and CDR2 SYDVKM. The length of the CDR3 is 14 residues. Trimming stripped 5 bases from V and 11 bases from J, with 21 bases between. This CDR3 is CASSLGGGANEAFF. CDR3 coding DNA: TGTGCCAGCAGTCTGGGCGGGGGGGCCAATGAGGCTTTCTTT.

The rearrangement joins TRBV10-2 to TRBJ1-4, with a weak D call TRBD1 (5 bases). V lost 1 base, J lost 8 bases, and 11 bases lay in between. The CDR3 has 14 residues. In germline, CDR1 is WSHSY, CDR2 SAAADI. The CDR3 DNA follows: TGCGCCAGCAGTGAGTTTATGAGGGGCGAAAAACTGTTTTTT. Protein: CASSEFMRGEKLFF.

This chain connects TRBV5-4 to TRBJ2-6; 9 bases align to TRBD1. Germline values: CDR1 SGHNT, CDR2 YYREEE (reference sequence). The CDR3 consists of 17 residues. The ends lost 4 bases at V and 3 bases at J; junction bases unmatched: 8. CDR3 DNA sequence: TGTGCCAGCAGCGGGCGGGACAGGGTAGGTGGGGCCAACGTCCTGACTTTC. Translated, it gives CASSGRDRVGGANVLTF.

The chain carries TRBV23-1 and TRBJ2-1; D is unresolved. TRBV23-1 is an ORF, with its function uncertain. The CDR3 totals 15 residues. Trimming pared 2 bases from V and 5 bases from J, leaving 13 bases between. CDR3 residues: CASSQGSRPDNEQFF. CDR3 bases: TGCGCCAGCAGTCAAGGCAGTAGACCGGACAATGAGCAGTTCTTC.

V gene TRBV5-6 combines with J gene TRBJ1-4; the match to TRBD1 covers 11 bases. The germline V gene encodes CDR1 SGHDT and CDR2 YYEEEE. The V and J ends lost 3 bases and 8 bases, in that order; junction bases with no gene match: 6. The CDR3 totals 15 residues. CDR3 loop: CASSWDRGRGEKLFF. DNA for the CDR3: TGTGCCAGCAGCTGGGACAGGGGGAGAGGCGAAAAACTGTTTTTT.

CDR3 loop: CASRRQDLSGNTIYF. CDR3 DNA sequence: TGTGCCAGCAGGAGACAGGACCTCTCTGGAAACACCATATATTTT. The chain recombines TRBV2 with TRBJ1-3, with D perhaps matching TRBD1 (6 bases). Germline-derived CDR1 and CDR2 are SNHLY and FYNNEI. V dropped 6 bases and J dropped 0 bases, with 12 bases sitting between them. The CDR3 consists of 15 residues.

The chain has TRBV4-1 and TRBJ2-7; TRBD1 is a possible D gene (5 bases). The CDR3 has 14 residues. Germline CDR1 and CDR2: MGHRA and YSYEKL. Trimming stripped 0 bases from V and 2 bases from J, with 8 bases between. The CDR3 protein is CASSQDTGTYEQYF. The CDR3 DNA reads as TGCGCCAGCAGCCAAGACACAGGCACCTACGAGCAGTACTTC.

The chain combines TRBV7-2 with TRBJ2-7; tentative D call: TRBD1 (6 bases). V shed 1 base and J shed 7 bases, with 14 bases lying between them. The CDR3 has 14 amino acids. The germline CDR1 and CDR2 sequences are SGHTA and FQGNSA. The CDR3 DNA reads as TGTGCCAGCAGCTTAGGTGCAGGGGTAGAGGAGCAGTACTTC. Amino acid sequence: CASSLGAGVEEQYF.

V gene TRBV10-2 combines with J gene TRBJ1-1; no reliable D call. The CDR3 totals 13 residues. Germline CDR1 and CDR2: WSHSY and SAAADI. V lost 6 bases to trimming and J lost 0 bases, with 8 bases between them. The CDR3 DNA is TGCGCCAGCAGGACGGGGATGAACACTGAAGCTTTCTTT. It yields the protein CASRTGMNTEAFF.

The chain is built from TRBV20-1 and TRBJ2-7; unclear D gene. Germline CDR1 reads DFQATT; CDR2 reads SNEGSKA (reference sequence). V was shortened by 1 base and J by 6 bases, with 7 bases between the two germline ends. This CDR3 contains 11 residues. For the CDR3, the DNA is TGCAGTGCTAGAGGGGTTGGCGAGCAGTACTTC. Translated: CSARGVGEQYF.

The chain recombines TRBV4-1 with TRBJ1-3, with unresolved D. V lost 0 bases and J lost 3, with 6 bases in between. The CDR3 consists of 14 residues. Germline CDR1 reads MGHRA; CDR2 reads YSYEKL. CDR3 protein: CASSQEFGGNTIYF. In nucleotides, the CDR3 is TGCGCCAGCAGCCAAGAATTTGGTGGAAACACCATATATTTT.

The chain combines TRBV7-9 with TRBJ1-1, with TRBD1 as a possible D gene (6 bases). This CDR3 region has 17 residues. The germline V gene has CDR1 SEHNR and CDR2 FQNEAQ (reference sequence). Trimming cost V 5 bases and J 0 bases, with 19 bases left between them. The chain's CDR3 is CASSASTGTSMNTEAFF. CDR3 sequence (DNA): TGTGCCAGCAGCGCCTCGACCGGGACATCGATGAACACTGAAGCTTTCTTT.

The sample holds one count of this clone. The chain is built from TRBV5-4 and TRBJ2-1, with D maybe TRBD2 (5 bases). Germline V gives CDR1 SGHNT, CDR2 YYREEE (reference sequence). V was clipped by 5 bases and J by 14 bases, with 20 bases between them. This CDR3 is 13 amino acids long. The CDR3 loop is CASRPKGRHGKFF. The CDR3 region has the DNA TGTGCCAGCAGACCTAAAGGGAGACACGGGAAGTTCTTC.

The CDR3 coding sequence is TGTGCCAGCAGTGACCGCCTCCGAGGTGAGAACTATAGCAATCAGCCCCAGCATTTT. As protein: CASSDRLRGENYSNQPQHF. The chain is built from TRBV6-4 and TRBJ1-5; unclear D gene. The CDR3 is made up of 19 amino acids. Trimming left V 2 bases short and J 0 bases short, with 20 bases between. In germline, CDR1 is MRHNA, CDR2 SNTAGT.

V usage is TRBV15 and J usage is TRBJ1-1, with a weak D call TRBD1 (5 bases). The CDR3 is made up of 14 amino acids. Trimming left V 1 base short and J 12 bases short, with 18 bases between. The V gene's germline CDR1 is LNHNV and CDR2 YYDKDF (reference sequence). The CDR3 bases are TGTGCCACCAGCAGAGGTGGGAGCGGGGGAGGGACTTTCTTT. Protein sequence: CATSRGGSGGGTFF. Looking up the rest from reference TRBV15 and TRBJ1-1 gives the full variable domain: DAMVIQNPRYQVTQFGKPVTLSCSQTLNHNVMYWYQQKSSQAPKLLFHYYDKDFNNEADTPDNFQSRRPNTSFCFLDIRSPGLGDTAMYLCATSRGGSGGGTFFGQGTRLTVV.